This TCR beta chain appears in the sequencing data of a study of T cells in Graves' hyperthyroidism and ophthalmopathy (dated by TCRdb to the late 2010s). About the full investigation: Peripheral blood was collected at initial diagnosis, before any treatment. To identify TCR V-J signatures that set the groups apart, the researchers used a discovery cohort of approximately 98 patients, made up of fewer than 50 with Graves' ophthalmopathy and about 55 with stable Graves' hyperthyroidism. Whether ophthalmopathy could be predicted prospectively was tested in an independent validation cohort made up of roughly 19 hyperthyroidism patients plus 17 patients who later progressed to ophthalmopathy. The roughly 91 discovery patients were randomly divided into training and test sets at a 7:3 ratio. In addition, the study compared T-cell repertoires in thyroid tissue and in blood from roughly six Graves' hyperthyroidism patients. Once sampling was done, hyperthyroidism patients were given methimazole at a starting dose of 30 mg daily, whereas ophthalmopathy patients were given high-dose intravenous methylprednisolone. The paper describes TCR Vbeta CDR3 sequencing of 135 peripheral blood samples, made up of under 50 ophthalmopathy patients, 70 to 75 hyperthyroidism patients and roughly 17 progressor patients.

A patient counted as having stable Graves' hyperthyroidism if no progression to ophthalmopathy occurred over 18 months of follow-up. Hyperthyroidism patients were aged 18 to 65 years and newly diagnosed, with disease duration of less than 2 months. Exclusion was applied to patients with uncontrolled infections, other autoimmune diseases, pregnancy or lactation. Diagnoses relied on clinical symptoms, serum thyroxine and TRAb, thyroid ultrasound and orbital computed tomography. PBMCs were isolated from approximately 10 ml of fresh peripheral blood by Ficoll-Paque density gradient centrifugation. Trizol reagent was used to extract total RNA, and RNA quality was then checked on an Agilent 2100 Bioanalyzer. V is reduced by 0 bases and J by 0 bases, leaving a spacing of 4 bases between them. CDR1 and CDR2 (GTSNPN, SVGIG) derive from the germline V gene (reference sequence). From its cysteine to its phenylalanine, the CDR3 spans 13 amino acids. Only CDR3 DNA is held: 39 bases, read in frame from base 1.

Findings and caveats that apply to the study as a whole: Sample size was not statistically predetermined, and blinding of investigators to group allocation was not performed. In validation, progression to ophthalmopathy was predicted by the model with almost 71% sensitivity and about 72% specificity, a median of around 5.9 months before onset. A 13 V-J signature model separated ophthalmopathy from stable hyperthyroidism, with just over 85% sensitivity and just under 84% specificity in cross-validation and 80%/75% in testing. Most expanded thyroid clonotypes (frequency above 0.001) were also found in blood, which suggests that blood repertoires may mirror thyroid immune responses.

This clonotype was recorded a few times. Its antigen is currently not known. There are no base qualities to consult, and no much larger clone falls within one base. TCR beta CDR3 regions were amplified from RNA transcripts. The first round of RT-PCR for the TCR CDR3 was performed with the HTBI primer set and the Qiagen OneStep RT-PCR kit. Libraries were constructed in a second round of multiplex PCR, after which size selection and purification were carried out. The libraries were sequenced on an Illumina HiSeq2000 using paired-end 100 bp reads. The original methods were these. Raw data were processed with SOAPnuke, discarding reads with adapters, uncalled bases, mean Phred below 15, or no exact constant-primer or identifier match. High-quality paired reads were merged with COPE v1.2.5, and unique nucleotide sequences were defined as clonotypes. MiTCR v1.1 was used to align clonotypes to the IMGT TRBV, TRBD and TRBJ reference segments. Analysis was restricted to V-J combinations with a frequency above 0.0001, which covered roughly 99% of repertoires. The TCS score was defined as F50 (clonal expansion) divided by E x V (chaos), with BLOSUM62-based TCRdist calculated between CDR3 peptides within each V-J. Welch's t-statistics and random forest reduced roughly 530 V-J features to 10 to 15, which were used in a naive Bayes classifier (R e1071). The public reads were reanalyzed by TCRdb: fastp trimming at Q25, MiXCR alignment, in-frame beta chains only. Each CDR3 protein appears once, grouped with its most common genes and DNA. These V and J calls rely on TCRdb rather than the paper's analysis. The table for this sample lists about 350,000 distinct CDR3 sequences; 11% to 15% of them were counted only once. 20% to 25% of the sample rests with the top ten.

The chain is made from TRBV30 and TRBJ2-3; no confident D gene assignment can be made. Input material: blood. The clonotype comes from a woman in her twenties or thirties with Graves' hyperthyroidism. This receptor carries the CDR3 CAWSVRSTDTQYF. The DNA reads as follows: TGTGCCTGGAGTGTACGCAGCACAGATACGCAGTATTTT.